Listed here are 20 T cell receptor beta chains from one sample, sequenced in a study of T-cell memory formation after mild COVID-19. TCRdb itself ran the 5' RACE reads through MiXCR, one entry per CDR3 protein. The repertoire has about 190,000 distinct CDR3 sequences, around 21% of them found once; the top ten carry 20% to 25%. Material: PBMCs or a T cell subset sorted from them (not recorded which). The source is an adult woman who had mild COVID-19 (a few samples of this study predate the infection). Cell type and time point are not known.

The gene calls are TRBV4-1 and TRBJ1-2; maybe TRBD1 (5 bases). The CDR3 spans 15 residues. Trimming took 1 base from V and 6 from J, leaving 15 bases between them. From germline, CDR1 is MGHRA and CDR2 YSYEKL. CDR3 in DNA: TGCGCCAGCAGCCAAGCTCCCGGGGGTGAAGATGGCTACACCTTC. It yields the protein CASSQAPGGEDGYTF.

V and J are TRBV27 and TRBJ2-5; 8 bases line up with TRBD2. The V and J ends lost 6 bases and 5 bases, in that order; junction bases with no gene match: 8. This CDR3 spans 14 amino acids. Germline V CDR1 and CDR2: MNHEY, SMNVEV (reference sequence). CDR3 coding DNA: TGTGCCAGCAGGCGAACCGGGGGGGCGGAGACCCAGTACTTC. This codes for CASRRTGGAETQYF.

The rearrangement links TRBV6-5 to TRBJ2-7, with TRBD1 identical over 9 bases. Trimming cost V 6 bases and J 4 bases; bases outside gene matches: 10. CDR1 and CDR2 (germline): MNHEY, SVGAGI. CDR3 length equals 15 residues. The CDR3 sequence is CASRQSDRGVYEQYF. The CDR3 DNA reads TGTGCCAGCAGACAATCGGACAGGGGAGTTTACGAGCAGTACTTC.

This clonotype was counted once. The chain carries TRBV7-9 and TRBJ2-5; 9 bases are shared with TRBD2. The germline CDR1 and CDR2 sequences are SEHNR and FQNEAQ (reference sequence). The CDR3 extends over 15 amino acids. V lost 4 bases, J lost 4 bases, and 7 bases stayed unmatched. CDR3 in DNA: TGTGCCAGCAGCTCGGGACTAGCCGATAGAGAGACCCAGTACTTC. This encodes CASSSGLADRETQYF.

This clonotype was seen only a few times. The chain joins TRBV16 to TRBJ2-3; D is possibly TRBD2 (6 bases). The CDR3 runs to 17 residues. Germline V lookup: CDR1 KGHSY, CDR2 FQNENV. The germline V and J ends were trimmed by 0 bases and 2 bases, with 15 bases remaining between them. CDR3 sequence (DNA): TGTGCCAGCAGCCAATCGATGGCTAGCGACTACACAGATACGCAGTATTTT. This sequence encodes CASSQSMASDYTDTQYF.

This clonotype appeared a few times. This chain links TRBV7-9 with TRBJ1-1; D remains unclear. Trimming left V 5 bases short and J 2 bases short, with 9 bases between. The germline V gene encodes CDR1 SEHNR and CDR2 FQNEAQ (reference sequence). This CDR3 is 13 amino acids long. CDR3 coding DNA: TGTGCCAGCAGCGGTACCCCCAACACTGAAGCTTTCTTT. Residues: CASSGTPNTEAFF.

This chain joins TRBV7-3 and TRBJ2-3; 10 nucleotides line up with TRBD1. V gave up 2 bases and J gave up 3 bases; unmatched junction bases: 2. Germline loops: CDR1 SGHTA, CDR2 FQGTGA. The CDR3 is 15 amino acids. The CDR3 reads CASSLGTGVTDTQYF. The CDR3 DNA is TGTGCCAGCAGCTTAGGGACAGGGGTAACAGATACGCAGTATTTT.

This rearrangement joins TRBV11-2 to TRBJ2-3; 9 bases agree with TRBD2. The CDR3 consists of 17 residues. Germline assignment: CDR1 SGHAT and CDR2 FQNNGV. V trimming: 5 bases; J trimming: 1 base; junction bases outside the gene matches: 10. The CDR3 reads CASSPVLERGGTDTQYF. The CDR3 DNA is TGTGCCAGCAGCCCCGTTTTGGAGCGGGGGGGCACAGATACGCAGTATTTT.

This CDR3 reads CSVETTQESSYEQYF. The CDR3 DNA reads as TGCAGCGTGGAGACTACTCAGGAGTCCTCCTACGAGCAGTACTTC. The chain joins TRBV29-1 to TRBJ2-7; weak D call: TRBD2 (5 bases). The V end lost 6 bases, the J end lost 0 bases, and 18 bases lay between the germline ends. The CDR3 sequence is 15 residues long. Germline CDR1 and CDR2: SQVTM and ANQGSEA.

The rearrangement joins TRBV2 to TRBJ2-1, with 8 bases fitting TRBD2. Germline V gives CDR1 SNHLY, CDR2 FYNNEI. The CDR3 sequence is 15 residues long. V trimming: 9 bases; J trimming: 1 base; junction bases outside the gene matches: 8. The CDR3 coding sequence is TGTGCCAGGGATAGCGGGGAGTGGTCCTACAATGAGCAGTTCTTC. Protein: CARDSGEWSYNEQFF.

The chain has TRBV27 and TRBJ2-5; 11 bases are shared with TRBD1. J was trimmed by 4 bases and V by 5 bases; bases with no gene match: 12. The germline gives CDR1 MNHEY, CDR2 SMNVEV (reference sequence). The CDR3 has 17 amino acids. CDR3 amino acids: CASSDTGTGGVAETQYF. The CDR3 DNA follows: TGTGCCAGCAGTGACACCGGGACAGGGGGGGTTGCAGAGACCCAGTACTTC.

The chain is built from TRBV29-1 and TRBJ2-1; either TRBD1 or TRBD2 may supply D (6 bases each). The CDR3 is made up of 17 amino acids. The germline gives CDR1 SQVTM, CDR2 ANQGSEA. V gave up 2 bases and J gave up 3 bases, with 20 bases separating them. Written as DNA, the CDR3 is TGCAGCGTTGAAATCCGACTGCGGGACAAGATCTACAATGAGCAGTTCTTC. As protein: CSVEIRLRDKIYNEQFF.

There are a few counts of this clonotype. CDR3 sequence reads: CASSVAGEDTEAFF. As DNA, the CDR3 is TGTGCCAGCAGCGTAGCTGGAGAGGACACTGAAGCTTTCTTT. The chain couples TRBV9 to TRBJ1-1; no clear D gene. Per the germline V gene, CDR1 is SGDLS and CDR2 is YYNGEE. V shed 0 bases and J shed 3 bases, with 9 bases lying between them. This CDR3 region has 14 residues.

This rearrangement joins TRBV29-1 to TRBJ1-2; a weak D match, TRBD1 (5 bases). CDR1 is SQVTM, CDR2 ANQGSEA, per germline. V was clipped by 6 bases and J by 8 bases, with 13 bases between them. This CDR3 spans 11 amino acids. The CDR3 DNA follows: TGCAGCGTCCCCGTCGGGGCCGGCTACACCTTC. It specifies CSVPVGAGYTF.

This clonotype was counted many times. For the CDR3, the DNA is TGTGCCAGCAGCTTGCAACCGGGCCCCGGGGCGGATGAGCAGTTCTTC. Translating gives CASSLQPGPGADEQFF. V is TRBV7-9 and J is TRBJ2-1; D assignment may be TRBD1 or TRBD2 (5 bases each). The V end lost 3 bases, the J end lost 8 bases, and 20 bases lay between the germline ends. Germline V lookup: CDR1 SEHNR, CDR2 FQNEAQ (reference sequence). This CDR3 has 16 residues. Supplemented by reference TRBV7-9 and TRBJ2-1, the full variable domain reads DTGVSQNPRHKITKRGQNVTFRCDPISEHNRLYWYRQTLGQGPEFLTYFQNEAQLEKSRLLSDRFSAERPKGSFSTLEIQRTEQGDSAMYLCASSLQPGPGADEQFFGPGTRLTVL.

CDR3: CSATGASETQYF. DNA of the CDR3: TGCAGTGCTACGGGGGCCTCGGAGACCCAGTACTTC. The V and J genes are TRBV20-1 and TRBJ2-5; D tentatively reads TRBD1 or TRBD2 (6 bases each). Germline assignment: CDR1 DFQATT and CDR2 SNEGSKA (reference sequence). Trimming shortened V by 4 bases and J by 5 bases, and 11 bases separated the two germline ends. The CDR3 has 12 residues.

This sequence joins TRBV20-1 and TRBJ2-7; D not certain. The germline V gene has CDR1 DFQATT and CDR2 SNEGSKA (reference sequence). The CDR3 runs to 14 residues. V was shortened by 0 bases and J by 0 bases, with 9 bases between the two germline ends. The chain's CDR3 is CSARDYDRSYEQYF. Here the CDR3 DNA reads TGCAGTGCTAGAGATTACGACCGCTCCTACGAGCAGTACTTC.

There are a few counts of this clonotype. The genes are TRBV10-3 and TRBJ2-7; TRBD1 agrees at 9 bases. CDR1 is ENHRY and CDR2 is SYGVKD in the germline V gene. V trimming: 6 bases; J trimming: 4 bases; junction bases outside the gene matches: 1. The CDR3 is 12 amino acids. The CDR3 nucleotides are TGTGCCATCAGAGACAGGGGGTACGAGCAGTACTTC. Translating gives CAIRDRGYEQYF.

The chain combines TRBV24-1 with TRBJ1-2, with 7 nucleotides matching TRBD1. The CDR3 is 13 residues long. The V gene's germline CDR1 is KGHDR and CDR2 SFDVKD. With V trimmed by 4 bases and J by 8 bases, 6 bases remained unmatched. Here the CDR3 DNA reads TGTGCCACCAGTGACCGGACAGGTAGCGGCTACACCTTC. As protein: CATSDRTGSGYTF.

To note about this clonotype: A much larger clone differs by one base, so this may be a read error. This chain connects TRBV7-2 to TRBJ2-2, with D uncertain. This CDR3 spans 11 amino acids. CDR1 and CDR2 from the germline V gene are SGHTA and FQGNSA. V was clipped by 6 bases and J by 4 bases, with 3 bases between them. Here the CDR3 reads CASRPTGELFF. The CDR3 nucleotides are TGTGCCAGCAGACCCACCGGGGAGCTGTTTTTT.